This TCR beta chain was identified during a study of cytomegalovirus exposure and HLA in healthy donors. Looking at the study overall: Among the roughly 400 genotyped donors, 70% to 90% were placed in the Caucasian-associated ancestry cluster.

The germline V gene has CDR1 SGHTS and CDR2 YDEGEE. The CDR3 is made up of 14 amino acids. Trimming took off 0 bases at V and 0 bases at J, with 6 bases between the two ends. PCR primers comprised 60 Vbeta and 13 Jbeta primers. Here immunoSEQ multiplex PCR was the method, and the copy in TCRdb shows in-frame clones only, minus some. The profile shows more than 95,000 clones, approximately 78% of them singletons. Sequenced: PBMCs. The genes are TRBV5-8 and TRBJ1-1; TRBD1 might be the D (5 bases). The source of this sequence is a man aged 25 to 40 in good health and CMV-seropositive. The CDR3 is CASSLGQMNTEAFF. The CDR3 DNA reads TGTGCCAGCAGCTTGGGACAGATGAACACTGAAGCTTTCTTT.